These 11 T cell receptor beta chains were sequenced from one sample in a study of cytomegalovirus exposure and HLA in healthy donors. The repertoire was sequenced with immunoSEQ multiplex PCR; TCRdb's copy has only in-frame clones and lacks some. The table records about 360,000 clones, roughly 85% of them present only once. Sequencing was carried out using PBMCs. The source is a woman in her late teens or twenties in good health and CMV-seronegative.

The chain recombines TRBV4-1 with TRBJ2-6, with D possibly matching TRBD2 (6 bases). The CDR3 is made up of 19 amino acids. V gave up 0 bases and J gave up 1 base, with 16 bases separating them. The germline gives CDR1 MGHRA, CDR2 YSYEKL. The CDR3 DNA sequence: TGCGCCAGCAGCCAAGAGTTAGAGACTAGTTGGTCTGGGGCCAACGTCCTGACTTTC. This encodes CASSQELETSWSGANVLTF.

This chain links TRBV2 with TRBJ2-7, with D perhaps TRBD1 (6 bases). Trimming shortened V by 9 bases and J by 3 bases, and 15 bases separated the two germline ends. The CDR3 runs to 13 residues. The germline CDR1 and CDR2 sequences are SNHLY and FYNNEI. CDR3 amino acids: CASGLMDSYEQYF. CDR3 nucleotide sequence: TGTGCCAGTGGATTAATGGACAGCTACGAGCAGTACTTC.

J is TRBJ2-7 and V is TRBV28; a possible D gene is TRBD2 (5 bases). This CDR3 is built from 14 residues. The V gene lost 6 bases and the J gene lost 2 bases, with 14 bases spanning the gap. The germline V gene has CDR1 MDHEN and CDR2 SYDVKM. The CDR3 nucleotides read TGTGCCAGCAGGGATCACGGGGTGGCCTACGAGCAGTACTTC. This gives the protein CASRDHGVAYEQYF.

The V call is TRBV6-1, the J call TRBJ1-2; 9 bases are shared with TRBD1. Trimming at V came to 4 bases and at J to 4 bases, leaving 10 bases not matched to a gene. The CDR3 totals 16 residues. The germline gives CDR1 MNHNS, CDR2 SASEGT. The CDR3, as DNA: TGTGCCAGCAGTGGGCCGGGACAGGGTTTCGCCTATGGCTACACCTTC. It encodes CASSGPGQGFAYGYTF.

The rearrangement joins TRBV5-4 to TRBJ2-3, with 8 bases aligning to TRBD1. CDR1 is SGHNT, CDR2 YYREEE, per germline (reference sequence). This CDR3 is 18 amino acids long. V dropped 5 bases and J dropped 1; count of bases not matched to a gene: 15. The CDR3 spells CASRETITGGRGTDTQYF. CDR3 sequence (DNA): TGTGCCAGCAGGGAGACGATTACAGGGGGAAGGGGCACAGATACGCAGTATTTT.

There are a few counts of this clone. The chain has TRBV28 and TRBJ2-7, with D possibly matching TRBD1 (8 bases). The CDR3 sequence is 15 residues long. Germline V gene data show CDR1 as MDHEN and CDR2 as SYDVKM. Trimming cost V 4 bases and J 1 base, with 14 bases left between them. In DNA form, the CDR3 reads TGTGCCAGCAGTTATGACAGGGGAGGGTCCTACGAGCAGTACTTC. It translates to CASSYDRGGSYEQYF.

The chain links TRBV11-1 to TRBJ1-2; D is undetermined. Between the trimmed V and J ends, which lost 1 base and 8 bases, there was a span of 11 bases. The CDR3 is 13 residues long. The germline V gene encodes CDR1 SGHAT and CDR2 FQDESV (reference sequence). The chain's CDR3 is CASSLEAGRGYTF. The DNA of the CDR3 is TGTGCCAGCAGCTTAGAGGCAGGAAGGGGCTACACCTTC.

The chain joins TRBV6-1 to TRBJ1-5, with D perhaps TRBD1 (5 bases). V lost 4 bases and J 7 bases, leaving 20 bases between the germline ends. The CDR3 contains 16 residues. CDR1 is MNHNS and CDR2 is SASEGT in the germline V gene. In DNA, the CDR3 is TGTGCCAGCAGTGCATCCACTGACAGTGCGGTCCAGCCCCAGCATTTT. As protein: CASSASTDSAVQPQHF.

The chain uses TRBV9 and TRBJ2-5; 9 bases agree with TRBD1. The ends lost 4 bases at V and 5 bases at J; junction bases unmatched: 6. This CDR3 has 14 residues. Germline values: CDR1 SGDLS, CDR2 YYNGEE. The CDR3 sequence: CASSFGQGFETQYF. The CDR3 DNA reads TGTGCCAGCAGCTTTGGACAGGGGTTTGAGACCCAGTACTTC.

The chain combines TRBV6-1 with TRBJ1-2, with 7 bases matching TRBD1. This CDR3 is 16 amino acids long. CDR1 is MNHNS and CDR2 is SASEGT in the germline V gene. J was trimmed by 1 base and V by 0 bases; bases with no gene match: 5. This chain's CDR3 is CASSEAVGTVNYGYTF. CDR3 DNA: TGTGCCAGCAGTGAAGCCGTAGGGACAGTTAACTATGGCTACACCTTC.

The rearrangement links TRBV9 to TRBJ2-3, with D possibly being TRBD2 (6 bases). Trimming cost V 4 bases and J 3 bases, with 12 bases left between them. Germline CDR1 SGDLS, CDR2 YYNGEE. The CDR3 spans 14 residues. The CDR3 region is CASSFERETDTQYF. The CDR3 DNA reads as TGTGCCAGCAGCTTTGAACGGGAGACAGATACGCAGTATTTT. Based on the CDR3 plus reference TRBV9 and TRBJ2-3, the full variable domain is DSGVTQTPKHLITATGQRVTLRCSPRSGDLSVYWYQQSLDQGLQFLIQYYNGEERAKGNILERFSAQQFPDLHSELNLSSLELGDSALYFCASSFERETDTQYFGPGTRLTVL.